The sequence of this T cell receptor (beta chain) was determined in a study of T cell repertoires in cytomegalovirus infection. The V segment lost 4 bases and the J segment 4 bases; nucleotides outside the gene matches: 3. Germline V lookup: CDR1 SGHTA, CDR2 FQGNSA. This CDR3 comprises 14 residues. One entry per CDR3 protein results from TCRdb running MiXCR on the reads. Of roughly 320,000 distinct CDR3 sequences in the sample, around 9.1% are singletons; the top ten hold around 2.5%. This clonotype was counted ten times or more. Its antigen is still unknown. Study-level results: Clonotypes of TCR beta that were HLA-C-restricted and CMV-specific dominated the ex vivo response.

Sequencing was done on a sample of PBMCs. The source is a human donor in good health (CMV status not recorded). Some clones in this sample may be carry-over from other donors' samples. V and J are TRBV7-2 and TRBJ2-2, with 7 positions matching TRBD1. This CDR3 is CASSWGTATGELFF. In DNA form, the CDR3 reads TGTGCCAGCAGCTGGGGGACAGCCACCGGGGAGCTGTTTTTT. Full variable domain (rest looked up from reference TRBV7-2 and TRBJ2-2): GAGVSQSPSNKVTEKGKDVELRCDPISGHTALYWYRQSLGQGLEFLIYFQGNSAPDKSGLPSDRFSAERTGGSVSTLTIQRTQQEDSAVYLCASSWGTATGELFFGEGSRLTVL.